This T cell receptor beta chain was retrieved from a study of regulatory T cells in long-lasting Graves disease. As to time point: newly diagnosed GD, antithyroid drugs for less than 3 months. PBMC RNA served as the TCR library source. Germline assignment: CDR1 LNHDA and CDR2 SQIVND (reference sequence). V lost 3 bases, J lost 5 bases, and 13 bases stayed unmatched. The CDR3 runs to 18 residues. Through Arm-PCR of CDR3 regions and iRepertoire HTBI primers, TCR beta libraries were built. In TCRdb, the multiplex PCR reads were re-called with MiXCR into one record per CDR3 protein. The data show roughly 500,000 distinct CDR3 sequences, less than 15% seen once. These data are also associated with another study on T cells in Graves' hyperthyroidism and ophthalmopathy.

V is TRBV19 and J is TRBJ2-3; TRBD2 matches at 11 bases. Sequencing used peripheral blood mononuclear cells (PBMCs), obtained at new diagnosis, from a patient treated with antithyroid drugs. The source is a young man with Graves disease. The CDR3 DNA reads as TGTGCCAGTAGTATTAGGCTCGCGACTAGCGGGACCGGAGATACGCAGTATTTT. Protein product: CASSIRLATSGTGDTQYF.